A selection of T cell receptor beta chains follows, all from one sample in a study of blood T cell repertoires in COVID-19. Assay used: immunoSEQ multiplex PCR; TCRdb lists only in-frame clones, some missing. Here the sample spans 25,000 to 35,000 clones, around 87% being singletons. What was sequenced was peripheral blood. The receptors here all came from a human donor in a cohort sampled during active COVID-19. The donor label of this sample is uncertain. Each CDR3 is given with its conserved first and last residue. Fields, in order: V gene, D gene, J gene, clone size, CDR3 DNA, CDR3 protein. The D gene is left open where the match is weak. Clone size is not always given. Where it is, it says once, few, many or a class for expanded clones.

TRBV7-3,.,TRBJ1-1,.,TGTGCCAGCAGTCTGTACGCACGGGGCACTGAAGCTTTCTTT,CASSLYARGTEAFF
TRBV9,TRBD2,TRBJ2-3,.,TGTGCCAGCAGTCCTGGACTAGCCAGACCAGATACGCAGTATTTT,CASSPGLARPDTQYF
TRBV28,TRBD1,TRBJ2-7,.,TGTGCCAGCAGTTCGACAGGGGGATTCTACGAGCAGTACTTC,CASSSTGGFYEQYF
TRBV5-4,TRBD2,TRBJ2-5,.,TGTGCCAGCAGCTTTGGGAGAGCGGGAGCTTCCGAAGAGACCCAGTACTTC,CASSFGRAGASEETQYF
TRBV12-3/TRBV12-4,.,TRBJ2-7,.,TGTGCCAGCAGCTCCGAGGCTTTCCAGTACTTC,CASSSEAFQYF
TRBV30,.,TRBJ1-1,once,TGTGCCTGTTCACGGGGGGGCACTGAAGCTTTCTTT,CACSRGGTEAFF
TRBV10-3,.,TRBJ1-3,.,TGTGCCACCGCAGGGGCTCAGGGGCAACCCGTCTTGGGAAACACCATATATTTT,CATAGAQGQPVLGNTIYF
TRBV6-5,TRBD2,TRBJ2-7,.,TGTGCCAGCAGTTCCACCCGGGTAGCGGGAGCTGGGGAGCAGTACTTC,CASSSTRVAGAGEQYF
TRBV18,.,TRBJ1-1,.,TGTGCCAGCAGGACCCAGGGCGACACTGAAGCTTTCTTT,CASRTQGDTEAFF
TRBV7-9,.,TRBJ2-2,once,TGTGGCGCAAACGCGAACACCGGGGAGCTGTTTTTT,CGANANTGELFF
TRBV7-2,TRBD1,TRBJ2-3,.,TGTGCCAGCAGCCAACAGGGGAGAGCCTATACGCAGTATTTT,CASSQQGRAYTQYF
TRBV27,TRBD2,TRBJ2-1,.,TGTGCCAGCAGTTCCCCTCCCCGGACTAGCGATTACAATGAGCAGTTCTTC,CASSSPPRTSDYNEQFF
TRBV12-3/TRBV12-4,.,TRBJ2-5,.,TGTGCCAGCCTGGGGTGGGGAGGAGAGACCCAGTACTTC,CASLGWGGETQYF
TRBV30,TRBD1,TRBJ2-1,.,TGTGGAAGCCTCCGGGACAGATACAATGAGCAGTTCTTC,CGSLRDRYNEQFF
TRBV27,.,TRBJ2-5,.,TGTGCCAGCAGTTTGCTCCGCCTCGGGCGACAGGGAGGCAAGGAGACCCAGTACTTC,CASSLLRLGRQGGKETQYF
TRBV6-5,TRBD1,TRBJ2-2,.,TGTGCCAGCGGACAGGGGGCAGGGGGCACCGGGGAGCTGTTTTTT,CASGQGAGGTGELFF
TRBV5-1,TRBD2,TRBJ2-7,.,TGCGCCAGCAGCTTGGGAGCGGGAGGACGTTCCTACGAGCAGTACTTC,CASSLGAGGRSYEQYF
TRBV7-8,.,TRBJ1-6,.,TGTGCCAGCAGGTCCCCCGGTTCACCCCTCCACTTT,CASRSPGSPLHF
TRBV5-1,.,TRBJ1-5,.,TGCGCCAGCAGCCCAGTCCCGGGTAATCAGCCCCAGCATTTT,CASSPVPGNQPQHF
TRBV3-1/TRBV3-2,.,TRBJ2-6,.,TGTGCCAGCACGAGCTCTGGGGCCAACGTCCTGACTTTC,CASTSSGANVLTF
TRBV5-1,.,TRBJ2-3,.,TGCGCCAGCAGCCCCTTAGGGCGGGGTGGGTCAGATACGCAGTATTTT,CASSPLGRGGSDTQYF
TRBV7-9,TRBD1,TRBJ1-1,.,TGTGCCAGCAGCGCTCAGGGGGCGTTAGAAAACACTGAAGCTTTCTTT,CASSAQGALENTEAFF
TRBV10-3,.,TRBJ1-4,.,TGTGCCATCAGTGGACAAGGAGAAAAACTGTTTTTT,CAISGQGEKLFF
TRBV30,.,TRBJ2-1,.,TGTGCCTGGAGTGTAGGCGGTGAGCAGTTCTTC,CAWSVGGEQFF
TRBV10-2,TRBD1,TRBJ2-1,.,TGCGCCAGCAGTGATTGGGGACAGGGAAGCTACAATGAGCAGTTCTTC,CASSDWGQGSYNEQFF
TRBV19,TRBD2,TRBJ2-7,.,TGTGCCAGTTCTAGCGGGGGAAGCTCCTACGAGCAGTACTTC,CASSSGGSSYEQYF
TRBV5-4,.,TRBJ2-5,.,TGTGCCAGCAGAGGTAGCGGCCAAGAGACCCAGTACTTC,CASRGSGQETQYF
TRBV30,.,TRBJ2-1,.,TGTGCCTGGAGCAAGACTCGATTCAATGAGCAGTTCTTC,CAWSKTRFNEQFF
TRBV5-4,.,TRBJ2-1,.,TGTGCCAGCAGCCGGAGATGGCAGGGCCCCTACAATGAGCAGTTCTTC,CASSRRWQGPYNEQFF
TRBV5-5,TRBD1,TRBJ1-6,.,TGTGCCAGCAGCTACTCATCGACGGGGACAGGGGATAATTCACCCCTCCACTTT,CASSYSSTGTGDNSPLHF
TRBV11-3,TRBD1,TRBJ2-7,.,TGTGCCAGCAGCTTCCAGGCAGGGGGCAACTACGAGCAGTACTTC,CASSFQAGGNYEQYF
TRBV6-5,.,TRBJ2-5,.,TGTGCCAGCAGTAGCAGCGCGGAGACCCAGTACTTC,CASSSSAETQYF
TRBV5-1,TRBD1,TRBJ1-2,.,TGCGCCAGCAGCAAGGGACAGGGGACCGAAACCTATGGCTACACCTTC,CASSKGQGTETYGYTF
TRBV12-5,TRBD2,TRBJ2-5,.,TGTGCTAGTGGTTTGGTACTGAGTAGCGGGAAACAGACCCAGTACTTC,CASGLVLSSGKQTQYF
TRBV3-1/TRBV3-2,.,TRBJ1-1,.,TGTGCCAGCAGCCAGGGGGCGGGGAACACTGAAGCTTTCTTT,CASSQGAGNTEAFF
TRBV5-1,.,TRBJ2-3,.,TGCGCCAGCAGCTTGGAACCTGAGGGCGGCACAGATACGCAGTATTTT,CASSLEPEGGTDTQYF
TRBV9,.,TRBJ2-1,.,TGTGCCAGCAGCGTAGGGTCCAGGGAAAATGAGCAGTTCTTC,CASSVGSRENEQFF
TRBV6-5,.,TRBJ1-4,.,TGTGCCAGCAGCAACCTGGGAGGGGATGAAAAACTGTTTTTT,CASSNLGGDEKLFF
TRBV10-3,TRBD1,TRBJ2-7,.,TGTGCCACCGGACAAAACAGGGGGCTCGGCGAGCAGTACTTC,CATGQNRGLGEQYF
TRBV7-2,.,TRBJ2-5,.,TGTGCCAGCAGCTTAGTCCGCCTCGGGGAGACCCAGTACTTC,CASSLVRLGETQYF
TRBV21-1,.,TRBJ2-4,.,TGTGCCAGCAGCAAAAGGACTAGCGGGAGGGAAAACATTCAGTACTTC,CASSKRTSGRENIQYF
TRBV6-5,TRBD1,TRBJ2-7,.,TGTGCCAGCAGCCTAAGACAGGGTAGCTCCTACGAGCAGTACTTC,CASSLRQGSSYEQYF
TRBV28,TRBD1,TRBJ1-6,.,TGTGCCAGCAGCCTACCGGGACAGGCAAGCTCCTATAATTCACCCCTCCACTTT,CASSLPGQASSYNSPLHF
TRBV7-2,.,TRBJ1-6,.,TGTGCCAGCAGCTTCAGGGGTAATAATTCACCCCTCCACTTT,CASSFRGNNSPLHF
TRBV7-2,TRBD1,TRBJ1-6,medium-sized,TGTGCCAGCAGCCTGGGACAGGGTTATAATTCACCCCTCCACTTT,CASSLGQGYNSPLHF
TRBV27,TRBD1,TRBJ1-2,.,TGTGCCAGCAGTTTAAGGTTCCAGGGGGCGGACTATGGCTACACCTTC,CASSLRFQGADYGYTF
TRBV24-1,.,TRBJ2-7,once,TGTGCCACCAGTGAGGGAGGCCGATCCTACGAGCAGTACTTC,CATSEGGRSYEQYF
TRBV6-5,TRBD1,TRBJ1-2,.,TGTGCCAGCAGTTACTTACCGGGACAGGGGATAGGCTACACCTTC,CASSYLPGQGIGYTF
TRBV20-1,.,TRBJ2-7,.,TGCAGTGCCTCCCCGAGCTACGAGCAGTACTTC,CSASPSYEQYF
TRBV11-2,.,TRBJ1-5,.,TGTGCCAGCAGCTTGACTTACAATCAGCCCCAGCATTTT,CASSLTYNQPQHF
TRBV5-5,TRBD1,TRBJ1-2,once,TGTGCCAGCAGCTTTAGGTCCGGGACAGCTTTTAACTATGGCTACACCTTC,CASSFRSGTAFNYGYTF
TRBV18,TRBD1,TRBJ1-4,once,TGTGCCAGCTCGCGACAGGGATCTAATGAAAAACTGTTTTTT,CASSRQGSNEKLFF